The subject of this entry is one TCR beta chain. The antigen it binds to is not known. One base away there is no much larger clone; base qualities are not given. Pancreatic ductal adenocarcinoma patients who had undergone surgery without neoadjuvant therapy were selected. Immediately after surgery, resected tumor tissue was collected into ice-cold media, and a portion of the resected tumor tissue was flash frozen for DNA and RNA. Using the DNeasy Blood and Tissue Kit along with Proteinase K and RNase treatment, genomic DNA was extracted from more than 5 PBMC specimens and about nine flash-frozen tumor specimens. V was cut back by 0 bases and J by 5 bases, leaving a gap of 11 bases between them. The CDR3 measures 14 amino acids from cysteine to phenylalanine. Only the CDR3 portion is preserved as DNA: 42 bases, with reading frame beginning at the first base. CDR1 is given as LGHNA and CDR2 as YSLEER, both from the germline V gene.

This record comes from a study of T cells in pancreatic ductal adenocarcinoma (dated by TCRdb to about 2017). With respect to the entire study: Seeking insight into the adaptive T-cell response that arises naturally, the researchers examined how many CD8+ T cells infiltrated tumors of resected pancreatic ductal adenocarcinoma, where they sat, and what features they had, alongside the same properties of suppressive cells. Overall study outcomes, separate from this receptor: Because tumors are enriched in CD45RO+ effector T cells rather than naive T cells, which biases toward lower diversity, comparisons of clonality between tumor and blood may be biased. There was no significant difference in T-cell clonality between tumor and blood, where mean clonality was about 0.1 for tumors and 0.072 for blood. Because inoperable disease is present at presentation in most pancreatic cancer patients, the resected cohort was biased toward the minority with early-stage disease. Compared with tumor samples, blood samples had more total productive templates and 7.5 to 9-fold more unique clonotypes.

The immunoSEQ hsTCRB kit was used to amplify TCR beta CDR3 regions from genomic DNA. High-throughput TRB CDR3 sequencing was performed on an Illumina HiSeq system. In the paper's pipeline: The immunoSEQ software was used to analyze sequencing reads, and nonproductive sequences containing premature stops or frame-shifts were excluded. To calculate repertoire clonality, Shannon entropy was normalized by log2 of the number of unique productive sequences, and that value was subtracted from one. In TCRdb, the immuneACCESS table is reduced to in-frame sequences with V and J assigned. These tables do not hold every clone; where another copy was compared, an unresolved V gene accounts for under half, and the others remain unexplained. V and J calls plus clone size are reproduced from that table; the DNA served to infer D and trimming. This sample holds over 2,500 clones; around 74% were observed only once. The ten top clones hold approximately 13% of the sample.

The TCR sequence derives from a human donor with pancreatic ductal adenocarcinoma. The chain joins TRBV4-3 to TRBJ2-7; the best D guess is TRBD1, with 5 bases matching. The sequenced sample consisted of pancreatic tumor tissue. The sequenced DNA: TGCGCCAGCAGCCAAGACAGGGAAATCGACGAGCAGTACTTC. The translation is CASSQDREIDEQYF.